The source of this TCR beta chain is a study of tumor and adjacent non-tumor tissue in lung cancer. About the study: Patients were aged about 30 to 85, around ten men and a handful of women, stage I to III. Study findings and constraints: Tumor tissue had significantly higher TCR diversity than normal lung. In normal lung, the top 100 clones were significantly more dominant than in tumor.

TCRbeta libraries were built with three rounds of nested PCR, modified from ARM-PCR. A single record per CDR3 protein comes from TCRdb applying MiXCR to the multiplex PCR reads. The table shows 50,000 to 60,000 distinct CDR3 sequences, with around three quarters occurring only once. As for this clonotype: Its antigen is currently unknown. The junction and the germline gene differ at one end; a read error may be behind it.

This sample's RNA came from whole unsorted tissue. The normal lung tissue was taken more than 3 cm from the tumor edge. Chemotherapy-naive patients with new lung cancer underwent thoracic surgery in China, August–late 2014. This CDR3 is built from 16 residues. Germline CDR1 reads SNHLY; CDR2 reads FYNNEI. The sequence was obtained from an older woman with non-small cell lung cancer. Sequenced material: distant non-tumor lung tissue. V gene TRBV2 combines with J gene TRBJ2-6; D gene uncertain. CDR3: CASISFPNSGANVLTF. The CDR3 bases are TGTGCGAGCATATCTTTCCCTAACTCTGGGGCCAACGTCCTGACTTTC.